The 27 T cell receptor beta chains below come from one sample, sequenced in a study of blood T cell repertoires in COVID-19. The protocol was immunoSEQ multiplex PCR, while the TCRdb copy is restricted to in-frame clones and leaves out a portion. The table has 400,000 to 450,000 clones, approximately 90% seen once; the top ten hold approximately 1.2%. Input material: PBMCs or T cells enriched from blood (not recorded which). All receptors come from a man aged 25-40 years who had recovered from COVID-19.

The V gene is TRBV28, the J gene TRBJ2-1, with 7 bases that match TRBD1. V trimming: 4 bases; J trimming: 5 bases; junction bases outside the gene matches: 8. The length of the CDR3 is 15 residues. Germline values: CDR1 MDHEN, CDR2 SYDVKM. CDR3 amino acids: CASSSPGQADNEQFF. CDR3 nucleotide sequence: TGTGCCAGCAGTTCCCCAGGACAGGCTGACAATGAGCAGTTCTTC.

The chain recombines TRBV7-9 with TRBJ2-1; 8 positions match TRBD2. The germline CDR1 and CDR2 sequences are SEHNR and FQNEAQ (reference sequence). The CDR3 runs to 15 residues. The junction had 6 bases not matched to a gene; V was cut back by 0 bases and J by 8 bases. In nucleotides, the CDR3 is TGTGCCAGCAGCTTAGCTAGCGGGAAAAGGCATGAGCAGTTCTTC. The encoded protein is CASSLASGKRHEQFF.

The chain combines TRBV7-2 with TRBJ2-1; 7 bases match TRBD2. The CDR3 is 19 amino acids. Trimming at V came to 5 bases and at J to 0 bases, leaving 16 bases not matched to a gene. Germline V gene sequence: CDR1 SGHTA, CDR2 FQGNSA. CDR3 amino acids: CASSGSSGKILSSYNEQFF. DNA of the CDR3: TGTGCCAGCAGCGGGTCTAGCGGCAAAATTCTTAGCTCCTACAATGAGCAGTTCTTC.

This chain links TRBV29-1 with TRBJ1-1, with D possibly TRBD1 on 6 matching bases. Trimming pared 4 bases from V and 6 bases from J, leaving 18 bases between. The CDR3 totals 14 residues. Germline loops: CDR1 SQVTM, CDR2 ANQGSEA. The CDR3, as DNA: TGCAGCGTTGGTCCCGGCGGGGGCAACGCTGAAGCTTTCTTT. Its protein is CSVGPGGGNAEAFF.

The V gene is TRBV28, the J gene TRBJ1-1, with TRBD1 identical over 7 bases. Trimming at V came to 2 bases and at J to 7 bases, leaving 4 bases not matched to a gene. The CDR3 runs to 13 residues. Germline CDR1 and CDR2: MDHEN and SYDVKM. The DNA for the CDR3 is TGTGCCAGCAGTTTAAGGGGGCATAATGAAGCTTTCTTT. The encoded protein is CASSLRGHNEAFF.

The genes are TRBV19 and TRBJ2-7; 7 nucleotides line up with TRBD2. The CDR3 length is 13 residues. Per germline, CDR1 LNHDA and CDR2 SQIVND (reference sequence). J gave up 7 bases and V 4 bases, and 7 bases lay outside the gene matches. In DNA form, the CDR3 reads TGTGCCAGTAGTAGGACTAGTTCGGGTGAGCAGTACTTC. Protein: CASSRTSSGEQYF.

The chain links TRBV27 to TRBJ2-3; 9 positions match TRBD2. The length of the CDR3 is 14 residues. Germline V lookup: CDR1 MNHEY, CDR2 SMNVEV (reference sequence). Trimming at V came to 10 bases and at J to 0 bases, leaving 5 bases not matched to a gene. The CDR3 DNA follows: TGTGCCACGACTAGCGGAGCTAGCACAGATACGCAGTATTTT. It encodes CATTSGASTDTQYF.

This clone turned up a few times. The chain joins TRBV4-1 to TRBJ2-7; TRBD1 matches at 10 bases. With 2 bases clipped from V and 2 bases from J, the junction kept 3 bases outside the gene matches. Germline V lookup: CDR1 MGHRA, CDR2 YSYEKL. The CDR3 runs 15 residues. CDR3 in DNA: TGCGCCAGCAGCCAAAGGACAGGGGGTACCTACGAGCAGTACTTC. This sequence encodes CASSQRTGGTYEQYF.

This chain uses TRBV10-1 with TRBJ1-2; tentative D call: TRBD1 (6 bases). V was shortened by 6 bases and J by 4 bases, with 12 bases between the two germline ends. The CDR3 has 13 amino acids. Germline CDR1 is WNHNN and CDR2 is SYGVQD (reference sequence). The CDR3: CASSKTGTYGYTF. The CDR3 nucleotides read TGCGCCAGCAGCAAAACAGGGACCTATGGCTACACCTTC.

This clone was detected once. The chain has TRBV2 and TRBJ1-1; D might be TRBD1 (5 bases). Germline loops: CDR1 SNHLY, CDR2 FYNNEI. This CDR3 is built from 13 residues. Trimming removed 8 bases at V and 8 bases at J, with 18 bases between. The CDR3, as DNA: TGTGCCAGCGCAAACGGGGGAAGGACAGAAGCTTTCTTT. It is translated as CASANGGRTEAFF.

The J gene is TRBJ2-1, the V gene TRBV4-1; D is possibly TRBD1 (6 bases). CDR1 and CDR2 (germline): MGHRA, YSYEKL. CDR3 length: 17 residues. V lost 0 bases and J 4 bases, leaving 16 bases between the germline ends. CDR3 in DNA: TGCGCCAGCAGCCAAGAGAAGGTGGGGGCCGGTTACAATGAGCAGTTCTTC. It codes for CASSQEKVGAGYNEQFF.

The chain has TRBV7-2 and TRBJ2-7; tentatively, D is TRBD2 (6 bases). Trimming took 3 bases from V and 7 from J, leaving 16 bases between them. CDR3 length: 14 amino acids. Germline V gives CDR1 SGHTA, CDR2 FQGNSA. The CDR3 DNA is TGTGCCAGCAGCTTTTACCGGGAGCCGGGGGAGCAGTACTTC. Amino acid sequence: CASSFYREPGEQYF.

The V gene is TRBV6-5, the J gene TRBJ2-1, with TRBD2 matching over 13 bases. V dropped 6 bases and J dropped 10; count of bases not matched to a gene: 9. This CDR3 region has 15 residues. Germline assignment: CDR1 MNHEY and CDR2 SVGAGI. The CDR3 DNA reads TGTGCCAGCAGACCTACTAGCGGGAGGGCCTGGGAGCAGTTCTTC. This translates into CASRPTSGRAWEQFF.

This CDR3 reads CASSYSEREYF. The CDR3 region has the DNA TGTGCCAGCAGTTACTCCGAGCGGGAGTACTTC. The chain is built from TRBV6-5 and TRBJ2-7, with D possibly being TRBD2 (6 bases). Germline V gene data show CDR1 as MNHEY and CDR2 as SVGAGI. The CDR3 consists of 11 residues. The ends were cut back, 0 bases at V and 11 bases at J, with 8 bases in the middle.

V and J are TRBV7-2 and TRBJ2-7; 12 nucleotides align to TRBD2. This CDR3 comprises 17 residues. Germline CDR1 reads SGHTA; CDR2 reads FQGNSA. V shed 5 bases and J 1 base; nucleotides not matched to a gene: 9. The CDR3 sequence is CASSTRTSGTPSYEQYF. Here the CDR3 DNA reads TGTGCCAGCAGCACTAGGACTAGCGGGACCCCATCCTACGAGCAGTACTTC.

In its sample, this clone was seen a few times. In DNA, the CDR3 is TGCGCCAGCAGCTTGGAGACATCCACCGGGGAGCTGTTTTTT. Its translation: CASSLETSTGELFF. The chain is built from TRBV5-1 and TRBJ2-2; D remains unclear. The CDR3 totals 14 residues. V gave up 0 bases and J gave up 4 bases, with 7 bases separating them. CDR1 is SGHRS and CDR2 is YFSETQ in the germline V gene.

This chain uses TRBV5-8 with TRBJ2-3; D gene unclear. Per the germline V gene, CDR1 is SGHTS and CDR2 is YDEGEE. The V and J ends lost 3 bases and 5 bases respectively, with 4 bases between them. The CDR3 has 11 residues. CDR3 loop: CASSYGDTQYF. CDR3 DNA: TGTGCCAGCAGCTACGGAGATACGCAGTATTTT.

V is TRBV5-6 and J is TRBJ1-6; D uncertain. CDR1 SGHDT and CDR2 YYEEEE come from the germline V gene. Deletions cut 4 bases from V and 7 bases from J, with 12 bases between. The CDR3 covers 14 residues. This chain's CDR3 is CASSLFRENSPLHF. The DNA for the CDR3 is TGTGCCAGCAGCCTATTTAGAGAAAATTCACCCCTCCACTTT.

The V call is TRBV5-1, the J call TRBJ2-2, with D possibly TRBD2 on 6 matching bases. Between the trimmed V and J ends, which lost 4 bases and 6 bases, there was a span of 13 bases. The CDR3 runs to 14 residues. CDR1 and CDR2 from the germline V gene are SGHRS and YFSETQ. In nucleotides, the CDR3 is TGCGCCAGCAGCGAGGGACTTTCTCCCGGGGAGCTGTTTTTT. This encodes CASSEGLSPGELFF.

The chain uses TRBV7-9 and TRBJ1-2, with D perhaps matching TRBD1 (6 bases). CDR1 and CDR2 from the germline V gene are SEHNR and FQNEAQ (reference sequence). V was trimmed by 5 bases and J by 6 bases, leaving 19 bases between them. The CDR3 is made up of 15 amino acids. The CDR3 reads CASSLTPDSPDGYTF. The CDR3 coding sequence is TGTGCCAGCAGCCTCACCCCGGACAGCCCCGATGGCTACACCTTC.

V gene TRBV29-1 combines with J gene TRBJ1-1, with 10 bases that match TRBD1. The germline V gene has CDR1 SQVTM and CDR2 ANQGSEA. The CDR3 length is 13 residues. With 5 bases clipped from V and 5 bases from J, the junction kept 5 bases outside the gene matches. CDR3 residues: CSVSWDRGTEAFF. The CDR3 bases are TGCAGCGTTTCGTGGGACAGGGGAACTGAAGCTTTCTTT.

This chain uses TRBV19 with TRBJ1-4, with D perhaps TRBD1 (6 bases). This CDR3 comprises 15 residues. In germline, CDR1 is LNHDA, CDR2 SQIVND (reference sequence). V was trimmed by 6 bases and J by 7 bases, leaving 18 bases between them. CDR3 in amino acids: CASSSGTILGEKLFF. CDR3 sequence (DNA): TGTGCCAGTAGCAGTGGGACAATCCTTGGTGAAAAACTGTTTTTT.

CDR3 nucleotides: TGCGCCAGCAGCCCGGCTGGACAGGGATCTGGAAACACCATATATTTT. Translated, it gives CASSPAGQGSGNTIYF. The rearrangement joins TRBV4-1 to TRBJ1-3; 8 nucleotides match TRBD1. Per germline, CDR1 MGHRA and CDR2 YSYEKL. The CDR3 length is 16 residues. Trimming cost V 4 bases and J 1 base; bases outside gene matches: 6.

The genes are TRBV7-9 and TRBJ1-5, with 7 bases fitting TRBD1. Germline CDR1 reads SEHNR; CDR2 reads FQNEAQ (reference sequence). With V trimmed by 3 bases and J by 7 bases, 6 bases remained unmatched. The CDR3 runs to 14 residues. The CDR3 spells CASSFQGGGQPQHF. Written as DNA, the CDR3 is TGTGCCAGCAGCTTCCAGGGGGGAGGCCAGCCCCAGCATTTT.

This clone came up once. J is TRBJ1-3 and V is TRBV5-8; D call uncertain. CDR1 SGHTS and CDR2 YDEGEE come from the germline V gene. V was shortened by 4 bases and J by 0 bases, with 11 bases between the two germline ends. The CDR3 is made up of 15 amino acids. This chain's CDR3 is CASSRSGHSGNTIYF. The CDR3 nucleotides are TGTGCCAGCAGCCGAAGTGGGCACTCTGGAAACACCATATATTTT.

The chain links TRBV9 to TRBJ1-5, with D possibly matching TRBD1 (6 bases). V was cut by 2 bases and J by 4 bases, with 13 bases left in between. The V gene's germline CDR1 is SGDLS and CDR2 YYNGEE. The CDR3 contains 15 residues. The CDR3 sequence is CASSVTGQPNQPQHF. The CDR3 nucleotides read TGTGCCAGCAGCGTTACAGGACAGCCTAATCAGCCCCAGCATTTT.

The CDR3: CASSLAGTFSGANVLTF. The CDR3 DNA is TGTGCCAGCTCACTAGCGGGTACCTTCTCTGGGGCCAACGTCCTGACTTTC. V is TRBV18 and J is TRBJ2-6, with 7 bases that match TRBD2. V shed 4 bases, J shed 0 bases, and the junction held 6 bases outside the gene matches. CDR1 and CDR2 from the germline V gene are KGHSH and LQKENI. The CDR3 loop spans 17 amino acids.